The rows below give T cell receptor beta chains drawn from one sample of a study of T cell changes during pregnancy in multiple sclerosis. The data were produced by immunoSEQ multiplex PCR, yet TCRdb's version contains in-frame clones alone and is incomplete. Of approximately 83,000 clones in the sample, 85% to 95% were seen once. The sample consisted of peripheral blood, taken in the first trimester of pregnancy. These receptors were collected from a female donor with multiple sclerosis, enrolled in a pregnancy study. The CDR3 runs from the conserved cysteine through the conserved F or W. The D gene is left open where the match is weak. Some rows mark clone size as missing; the rest say once, few, many or name a class of expanded clone.

v_call: TRBV7-9
d_call: .
clone_size: .
j_call: TRBJ1-2
cdr3_aa: CASSLEGYYGYTF
cdr3_nt: TGTGCCAGCAGCTTAGAGGGGTACTATGGCTACACCTTC

v_call: TRBV7-9
d_call: .
clone_size: .
j_call: TRBJ2-1
cdr3_aa: CASSFRRDEQFF
cdr3_nt: TGTGCCAGCAGCTTTCGACGGGATGAGCAGTTCTTC

v_call: TRBV7-3
d_call: TRBD2
clone_size: once
j_call: TRBJ2-5
cdr3_aa: CASSPIAGGQKETQYF
cdr3_nt: TGTGCCAGCAGCCCCATAGCGGGGGGGCAGAAGGAGACCCAGTACTTC

v_call: TRBV6-6
d_call: .
clone_size: .
j_call: TRBJ1-3
cdr3_aa: CASSLPPLYGGNTIYF
cdr3_nt: TGTGCCAGCAGTTTACCGCCGTTGTACGGGGGAAACACCATATATTTT

v_call: TRBV4-1
d_call: .
clone_size: few
j_call: TRBJ2-7
cdr3_aa: CASSQILTSSYEQYF
cdr3_nt: TGCGCCAGCAGCCAAATACTTACGAGCTCCTACGAGCAGTACTTC

v_call: TRBV6-5
d_call: .
clone_size: .
j_call: TRBJ2-5
cdr3_aa: CASQRTVINQETQYF
cdr3_nt: TGTGCCAGCCAAAGGACAGTCATAAACCAAGAGACCCAGTACTTC

v_call: TRBV4-1
d_call: TRBD1
clone_size: .
j_call: TRBJ2-7
cdr3_aa: CASSLGDRGYEQYF
cdr3_nt: TGCGCCAGCAGCCTAGGGGACAGGGGTTACGAGCAGTACTTC

v_call: TRBV30
d_call: TRBD2
clone_size: .
j_call: TRBJ2-3
cdr3_aa: CAWTGGKFSTDTQYF
cdr3_nt: TGTGCCTGGACGGGGGGGAAATTCTCCACAGATACGCAGTATTTT

v_call: TRBV25-1
d_call: .
clone_size: .
j_call: TRBJ1-6
cdr3_aa: CASSEQGLNSPLHF
cdr3_nt: TGTGCCAGCAGTGAACAAGGACTTAATTCACCCCTCCACTTT

v_call: TRBV6-5
d_call: .
clone_size: .
j_call: TRBJ1-5
cdr3_aa: CASRPPGSQNQPQHF
cdr3_nt: TGTGCCAGCAGACCCCCCGGGTCTCAAAATCAGCCCCAGCATTTT

v_call: TRBV5-1
d_call: .
clone_size: .
j_call: TRBJ2-7
cdr3_aa: CASSLGAHYEQYF
cdr3_nt: TGCGCCAGCAGCTTGGGGGCCCACTACGAGCAGTACTTC

v_call: TRBV28
d_call: .
clone_size: .
j_call: TRBJ2-7
cdr3_aa: CASSPPAPPPYEQYF
cdr3_nt: TGTGCCAGCAGCCCCCCCGCGCCACCGCCCTACGAGCAGTACTTC

v_call: TRBV10-3
d_call: .
clone_size: .
j_call: TRBJ2-7
cdr3_aa: CAISPRQAVNLYEQYF
cdr3_nt: TGTGCCATCAGCCCTAGACAGGCCGTTAACCTCTACGAGCAGTACTTC

v_call: TRBV7-8
d_call: TRBD2
clone_size: .
j_call: TRBJ2-1
cdr3_aa: CASLGSGGPQEQFF
cdr3_nt: TGTGCCAGCTTAGGCAGCGGGGGGCCCCAAGAGCAGTTCTTC

v_call: TRBV10-3
d_call: TRBD1
clone_size: .
j_call: TRBJ1-1
cdr3_aa: CAINTGGNTEAFF
cdr3_nt: TGTGCCATCAACACAGGGGGGAACACTGAAGCTTTCTTT

v_call: TRBV11-2
d_call: .
clone_size: .
j_call: TRBJ1-6
cdr3_aa: CASSLTEFYNSPLHF
cdr3_nt: TGTGCCAGCAGCTTAACAGAGTTCTATAATTCACCCCTCCACTTT

v_call: TRBV6-6
d_call: .
clone_size: .
j_call: TRBJ2-7
cdr3_aa: CASSYAWGDGTYEQYF
cdr3_nt: TGTGCCAGCAGTTACGCGTGGGGGGATGGAACCTACGAGCAGTACTTC

v_call: TRBV11-2
d_call: TRBD1
clone_size: .
j_call: TRBJ2-7
cdr3_aa: CASSLSPPRAGGSSYEQYF
cdr3_nt: TGTGCCAGCAGCTTAAGCCCCCCCAGGGCAGGGGGTTCCTCCTACGAGCAGTACTTC

v_call: TRBV19
d_call: .
clone_size: once
j_call: TRBJ1-1
cdr3_aa: CASRERGNTEAFF
cdr3_nt: TGTGCCAGCAGGGAGCGGGGGAACACTGAAGCTTTCTTT

v_call: TRBV11-2
d_call: TRBD1
clone_size: .
j_call: TRBJ1-2
cdr3_aa: CASSRADRDPSRGYTF
cdr3_nt: TGTGCCAGCAGCCGGGCTGACAGGGACCCTAGTAGGGGCTACACCTTC

v_call: TRBV27
d_call: TRBD2
clone_size: .
j_call: TRBJ2-1
cdr3_aa: CASEYQRGVTNEQFF
cdr3_nt: TGTGCCAGCGAGTACCAGCGGGGGGTAACCAATGAGCAGTTCTTC

v_call: TRBV4-1
d_call: TRBD1
clone_size: .
j_call: TRBJ2-2
cdr3_aa: CASSQDLETGATGELFF
cdr3_nt: TGCGCCAGCAGCCAAGATCTGGAGACAGGGGCGACCGGGGAGCTGTTTTTT